These 8 T cell receptor beta chains were all obtained from the same sample, sequenced in a study of T-cell reconstitution after alpha-beta-depleted transplantation in children. TCRbeta library construction was performed incorporating unique molecular identifiers. TCRdb itself ran the PCR reads through MiXCR, one entry per CDR3 protein. The profile shows around 680,000 distinct CDR3 sequences, roughly 17% of them singletons. The sample in question was PBMCs from the stem cell graft donor, obtained from the stem cell graft. These receptors were taken from a human donor who donated a stem cell graft to a child with acute myeloid leukemia.

This clonotype was seen many times. The genes are TRBV29-1 and TRBJ2-7; D is ambiguous. Trimming took off 6 bases at V and 0 bases at J, with 12 bases between the two ends. The CDR3 extends over 13 amino acids. CDR1 SQVTM and CDR2 ANQGSEA come from the germline V gene. The CDR3 protein is CSVETANSYEQYF. In nucleotides, the CDR3 is TGCAGCGTCGAGACGGCCAACTCCTACGAGCAGTACTTC.

There are many counts of this clonotype. The chain combines TRBV20-1 with TRBJ1-1; D is perhaps TRBD1 (6 bases). Looked up from germline, CDR1 is DFQATT and CDR2 is SNEGSKA (reference sequence). The CDR3 is made up of 12 amino acids. The CDR3 loop reads CSSQGPSTEAFF. CDR3 sequence (DNA): TGCAGCTCACAGGGCCCTAGCACTGAAGCTTTCTTT.

The table lists this clonotype with a few counts. The genes are TRBV4-2 and TRBJ2-2; tentatively, D is TRBD1 or TRBD2 (6 bases each). The CDR3 sequence is 15 residues long. Trimming took 0 bases from V and 6 from J, leaving 11 bases between them. Germline values: CDR1 LGHNA, CDR2 YNFKEQ. The CDR3 coding sequence is TGTGCCAGCAGCCAAGATACGGGGGCCTCCGGGGAGCTGTTTTTT. Its translation is CASSQDTGASGELFF.

CDR3: CASSPGYEQYV. The CDR3 DNA is TGTGCCAGCAGTCCCGGCTACGAGCAGTACGTC. V usage is TRBV2 and J usage is TRBJ2-7; D gene uncertain. Germline assignment: CDR1 SNHLY and CDR2 FYNNEI. The V gene lost 5 bases and the J gene lost 3 bases, with 5 bases spanning the gap. The CDR3 is made up of 11 amino acids.

A few counts support this clonotype. The chain links TRBV28 to TRBJ1-3; 8 bases are a match to TRBD1. This CDR3 comprises 17 residues. Losses at the gene ends were 4 bases for V and 0 bases for J; bases not matched to a gene: 8. Germline V CDR1 and CDR2: MDHEN, SYDVKM. CDR3 sequence: CASSSAGQAASGNTIYF. The CDR3 nucleotides are TGTGCCAGCAGTTCCGCGGGACAGGCCGCCTCTGGAAACACCATATATTTT.

This chain connects TRBV30 to TRBJ2-1; possibly TRBD1 or TRBD2 for D (5 bases each). Germline CDR1 is GTSNPN and CDR2 is SVGIG (reference sequence). The CDR3 runs 13 residues. V shed 4 bases and J shed 5 bases, with 12 bases lying between them. The CDR3 DNA reads TGTGCCTGGAACCTCTGGGGACACAATGAGCAGTTCTTC. This codes for CAWNLWGHNEQFF. The full variable domain, its missing parts supplied by reference TRBV30 and TRBJ2-1, is SQTIHQWPATLVQPVGSPLSLECTVEGTSNPNLYWYRQAAGRGLQLLFYSVGIGQISSEVPQNLSASRPQDRQFILSSKKLLLSDSGFYLCAWNLWGHNEQFFGPGTRLTVL.

This clonotype appeared many times. The gene calls are TRBV20-1 and TRBJ2-5; 11 bases match TRBD1. After removal of 5 bases from V and 6 bases from J, the junction contained 11 bases not matched to a gene. The V gene's germline CDR1 is DFQATT and CDR2 SNEGSKA (reference sequence). The CDR3 consists of 15 residues. The CDR3 is CSAAPRTGGRKTQYF. The DNA of the CDR3 is TGCAGTGCTGCCCCTCGGACAGGGGGCAGGAAGACCCAGTACTTC.

This clonotype occurred a few times. V gene TRBV12-3 or TRBV12-4 combines with J gene TRBJ2-7; no clear D gene. V was pared by 6 bases and J by 0 bases, with 9 bases between. The CDR3 loop spans 13 amino acids. The CDR3 here is CASRASSSYEQYF. The CDR3 DNA reads as TGTGCCAGCAGAGCCTCGAGCTCCTACGAGCAGTACTTC.